The rows below give T cell receptor beta chains drawn from one sample of a study of T cell repertoires and Cas9 in healthy adults. TCRdb keeps only in-frame clones here, not all; method: immunoSEQ multiplex PCR. In the table there are 20,000 to 25,000 clones, 90% of which are singletons. Sequencing was done on a sample of CD4+ effector T cells (CD127+, CD25-, CD137-, CD154-) from PBMCs; culture status not recorded. The receptors were sampled from a human donor in good health. CDR3s include the opening cysteine and the closing phenylalanine or tryptophan. A D gene is named only where the DNA matches it firmly. Clone sizes are given selectively: once, few, many, or a class where the clone is expanded.

abundance	d_gene	v_gene	j_gene	CDR3aa	CDR3nt
NA	NA	TRBV4-1	TRBJ2-5	CASSPPGGAAARETQYF	TGCGCCAGCAGCCCCCCCGGAGGGGCCGCGGCCCGAGAGACCCAGTACTTC
NA	NA	TRBV9	TRBJ2-2	CASSVAPRNTGELFF	TGTGCCAGCAGCGTAGCTCCAAGAAACACCGGGGAGCTGTTTTTT
NA	NA	TRBV6-1	TRBJ1-6	CASSESRNSPLHF	TGTGCCAGCAGTGAAAGTCGGAATTCACCCCTCCACTTT
NA	TRBD1	TRBV2	TRBJ1-1	CASSGRTGITEAFF	TGTGCCAGCAGTGGCCGGACAGGGATCACTGAAGCTTTCTTT
NA	TRBD1	TRBV2	TRBJ2-1	CASVRTGGYNEQFF	TGTGCCAGCGTTAGGACAGGGGGCTACAATGAGCAGTTCTTC
NA	NA	TRBV6-5	TRBJ2-1	CASSYSGERDNEQFF	TGTGCCAGCAGTTACTCCGGGGAGCGCGACAATGAGCAGTTCTTC
NA	NA	TRBV9	TRBJ2-3	CASSVAPGVGTDTQYF	TGTGCCAGCAGCGTAGCTCCCGGGGTAGGGACAGATACGCAGTATTTT
once	NA	TRBV4-1	TRBJ2-2	CASSQSNRDTGELFF	TGCGCCAGCAGCCAATCTAACAGAGACACCGGGGAGCTGTTTTTT
NA	NA	TRBV30	TRBJ1-2	CAWMRDNYGYTF	TGTGCCTGGATGCGGGATAACTATGGCTACACCTTC
NA	NA	TRBV30	TRBJ1-3	CAWKNERTLGDTIYF	TGTGCCTGGAAGAACGAGCGGACCCTCGGAGACACCATATATTTT
NA	TRBD1	TRBV6-6	TRBJ1-2	CASSSGGHGYTF	TGTGCCAGCAGTTCAGGGGGCCATGGCTACACCTTC
NA	NA	TRBV2	TRBJ1-2	CASRVTKILGYTF	TGTGCCAGCAGAGTCACGAAAATCCTTGGCTACACCTTC
NA	TRBD2	TRBV11-3	TRBJ2-1	CASSLTLAGGPYNEQFF	TGTGCCAGCAGCTTAACCCTAGCGGGGGGGCCTTACAATGAGCAGTTCTTC
NA	NA	TRBV6-1	TRBJ1-6	CASRDYSPLHF	TGTGCCAGCCGAGACTATTCACCCCTCCACTTT
NA	NA	TRBV5-1	TRBJ2-6	CASSLEEPGANVLTF	TGCGCCAGCAGCTTGGAAGAGCCTGGGGCCAACGTCCTGACTTTC
NA	NA	TRBV19	TRBJ1-6	CASSISVHSPLHF	TGTGCCAGTAGTATCTCTGTCCACTCACCCCTCCACTTT